Following are 25 T cell receptor beta chains from one sample sequenced in a study of shared clonotypes between healthy human individuals. The protocol was immunoSEQ multiplex PCR, while the TCRdb copy is restricted to in-frame clones and leaves out a portion. The data show 2 million to 2.5 million clones, with under 97% seen just once and over 0.1% held by the top ten. Sequencing was carried out using naive CD4+ T cells sorted from blood. The subset here: CD45RA+ positively selected. Receptors were obtained from a man aged 18 to 29 in good health.

The chain uses TRBV5-8 and TRBJ1-3, with a tentative D call TRBD1 (6 bases). The CDR3 sequence is 18 residues long. The ends were cut back, 4 bases at V and 0 bases at J, with 20 bases in the middle. CDR1 and CDR2 from the germline V gene are SGHTS and YDEGEE. CDR3 sequence (DNA): TGTGCCAGCAGCGCAAACCGGGACACAAAGAGCTCTGGAAACACCATATATTTT. Its protein product is CASSANRDTKSSGNTIYF.

The chain is built from TRBV10-3 and TRBJ1-6; D is unclear. The V gene lost 9 bases and the J gene lost 8 bases, with 14 bases spanning the gap. Looked up from germline, CDR1 is ENHRY and CDR2 is SYGVKD. The CDR3 has 13 residues. The CDR3 region is CAMTRDQDSPLHF. The CDR3 DNA reads as TGTGCCATGACGAGGGATCAAGATTCACCCCTCCACTTT.

The chain links TRBV5-1 to TRBJ2-3; 9 positions agree with TRBD1. Germline CDR1 reads SGHRS; CDR2 reads YFSETQ. CDR3 length equals 16 residues. Germline trimming cut 0 bases from V and 5 bases from J; bases unmatched to any gene: 7. CDR3 sequence (DNA): TGCGCCAGCAGCTTGGAACCCGGGACAGGGAGAGATACGCAGTATTTT. Protein: CASSLEPGTGRDTQYF. The full variable domain, completed using reference TRBV5-1 and TRBJ2-3, is KAGVTQTPRYLIKTRGQQVTLSCSPISGHRSVSWYQQTPGQGLQFLFEYFSETQRNKGNFPGRFSGRQFSNSRSEMNVSTLELGDSALYLCASSLEPGTGRDTQYFGPGTRLTVL.

This clone was seen a few times. V and J are TRBV5-6 and TRBJ1-3; unclear D gene. This CDR3 has 15 amino acids. The germline V gene encodes CDR1 SGHDT and CDR2 YYEEEE. Trimming took off 0 bases at V and 0 bases at J, with 7 bases between the two ends. The CDR3 DNA follows: TGTGCCAGCAGCTTGGACATTAACTCTGGAAACACCATATATTTT. This sequence encodes CASSLDINSGNTIYF. The full variable domain, completed using reference TRBV5-6 and TRBJ1-3, is DAGVTQSPTHLIKTRGQQVTLRCSPKSGHDTVSWYQQALGQGPQFIFQYYEEEERQRGNFPDRFSGHQFPNYSSELNVNALLLGDSALYLCASSLDINSGNTIYFGEGSWLTVV.

This rearrangement joins TRBV28 to TRBJ1-1, with TRBD1 matching over 7 bases. The V gene's germline CDR1 is MDHEN and CDR2 SYDVKM. The V and J ends lost 5 bases and 1 base, in that order; junction bases with no gene match: 10. The CDR3 sequence is 16 residues long. CDR3 amino acids: CASSSPQGGKNTEAFF. In nucleotides, the CDR3 is TGTGCCAGCAGTAGCCCCCAGGGGGGTAAGAACACTGAAGCTTTCTTT.

The sample holds one count of this clone. This chain connects TRBV5-6 to TRBJ1-2; possibly TRBD1 for D (5 bases). Trimming took off 4 bases at V and 4 bases at J, with 20 bases between the two ends. Germline V lookup: CDR1 SGHDT, CDR2 YYEEEE. This CDR3 has 16 amino acids. CDR3 bases: TGTGCCAGCAGCGTCCGATCAGGACAAGGCCGCTATGGCTACACCTTC. This translates into CASSVRSGQGRYGYTF.

The chain links TRBV7-5 to TRBJ2-1; TRBD2 reflects the table's D call only, with no check against the DNA. TRBV7-5 is a pseudogene locus. This CDR3 comprises 18 residues. The CDR3 bases are TGTGCCAGAAGCTTAGAGGCTAGCGGGAGAAACCCCTACAATGAGCAGTTCTTC. Translation gives CARSLEASGRNPYNEQFF.

In nucleotides, the CDR3 is TGCGCCAGCAGAGAGGGACTAGCGGGACCTACAGATACGCAGTATTTT. This encodes CASREGLAGPTDTQYF. This chain links TRBV10-2 with TRBJ2-3; 13 bases map to TRBD2. Germline CDR1 is WSHSY and CDR2 is SAAADI. CDR3 length: 16 residues. V shed 6 bases, J shed 3 bases, and the junction held 6 bases outside the gene matches.

Concerning this clone itself: The sample has other DNA sequences that encode this CDR3 too. The CDR3: CASSRRTEQETQYF. CDR3 DNA sequence: TGTGCCAGCAGCCGCAGGACAGAGCAAGAGACCCAGTACTTC. This chain joins TRBV7-9 and TRBJ2-5, with D possibly matching TRBD1 (6 bases). Germline assignment: CDR1 SEHNR and CDR2 FQNEAQ (reference sequence). Trimming left V 5 bases short and J 2 bases short, with 12 bases between. There are 14 residues in the CDR3.

The gene calls are TRBV7-2 and TRBJ2-7; D uncertain. Trimming took 0 bases from V and 2 from J, leaving 8 bases between them. The length of the CDR3 is 14 residues. Germline CDR1 and CDR2: SGHTA and FQGNSA. Here the CDR3 reads CASSLAVGTYEQYF. The DNA of the CDR3 is TGTGCCAGCAGCTTAGCGGTAGGGACCTACGAGCAGTACTTC.

The V call is TRBV30, the J call TRBJ2-5; 9 bases match TRBD2. CDR3 length: 14 amino acids. J was trimmed by 2 bases and V by 2 bases; bases with no gene match: 3. CDR1 is GTSNPN and CDR2 is SVGIG in the germline V gene (reference sequence). The DNA of the CDR3 is TGTGCCTGGAGTCCTCTAGCGGGGCAAGAGACCCAGTACTTC. Protein sequence: CAWSPLAGQETQYF. Supplemented by reference TRBV30 and TRBJ2-5, the full variable domain reads SQTIHQWPATLVQPVGSPLSLECTVEGTSNPNLYWYRQAAGRGLQLLFYSVGIGQISSEVPQNLSASRPQDRQFILSSKKLLLSDSGFYLCAWSPLAGQETQYFGPGTRLLVL.

This sequence joins TRBV10-2 and TRBJ1-1, with D unclear. Per germline, CDR1 WSHSY and CDR2 SAAADI. V shed 2 bases and J shed 11 bases, with 9 bases lying between them. The CDR3 runs to 11 residues. The CDR3 is CASSEGGEAFF. In DNA form, the CDR3 reads TGCGCCAGCAGTGAGGGTGGGGAGGCTTTCTTT.

The chain is built from TRBV30 and TRBJ1-4; D might be TRBD1 (5 bases). With 2 bases removed from V and 4 bases from J, the gap between germline ends came to 14 bases. The CDR3 contains 15 residues. From germline, CDR1 is GTSNPN and CDR2 SVGIG (reference sequence). CDR3 residues: CAWSTGTALNEKLFF. The CDR3 coding sequence is TGTGCCTGGAGTACCGGGACCGCTCTTAATGAAAAACTGTTTTTT.

The genes are TRBV2 and TRBJ2-7, with D unresolved. CDR1 and CDR2 (germline): SNHLY, FYNNEI. The CDR3 runs 12 residues. Between the trimmed V and J ends, which lost 4 bases and 5 bases, there was a span of 9 bases. CDR3 sequence reads: CASSVNYNEQYF. The CDR3, as DNA: TGTGCCAGCAGTGTAAATTATAACGAGCAGTACTTC.

Of note for this clone: The sample carries other DNA sequences with the same CDR3. The chain couples TRBV10-1 to TRBJ2-7; the D gene is possibly TRBD1 (5 bases). The germline CDR1 and CDR2 sequences are WNHNN and SYGVQD (reference sequence). Trimming removed 3 bases from V and 1 base from J, with 7 bases in between. The CDR3 runs to 13 residues. CDR3 residues: CASSDPGSYEQYF. In nucleotides, the CDR3 is TGCGCCAGCAGTGATCCAGGGTCCTACGAGCAGTACTTC.

V gene TRBV7-6 combines with J gene TRBJ2-7; 9 positions match TRBD2. CDR3 length equals 14 residues. Germline V gene lookup returns CDR1 SGHVS and CDR2 FNYEAQ. Trimming at V came to 5 bases and at J to 4 bases, leaving 6 bases not matched to a gene. The CDR3 reads CASSQAGGKYEQYF. The CDR3 DNA sequence: TGTGCCAGCAGCCAAGCGGGGGGTAAATACGAGCAGTACTTC.

The chain couples TRBV6-5 to TRBJ2-7; D tentatively fits TRBD1 or TRBD2 (5 bases each). Germline values: CDR1 MNHEY, CDR2 SVGAGI. CDR3 length equals 14 residues. With 5 bases removed from V and 3 bases from J, the gap between germline ends came to 14 bases. The CDR3 DNA sequence: TGTGCCAGCAGTATTCTCGGGACCCTCTACGAGCAGTACTTC. Its protein is CASSILGTLYEQYF.

The chain recombines TRBV5-4 with TRBJ1-4; TRBD1 agrees at 9 bases. This CDR3 contains 14 residues. Germline CDR1 and CDR2: SGHNT and YYREEE (reference sequence). V gave up 4 bases and J gave up 5 bases; unmatched junction bases: 3. CDR3: CASSRGQGNEKLFF. The CDR3 DNA reads TGTGCCAGCAGCAGGGGACAGGGAAATGAAAAACTGTTTTTT.

As for this clone: Different DNA sequences within this sample yield the same CDR3. This rearrangement joins TRBV5-1 to TRBJ2-3; no definite D call. The V gene's germline CDR1 is SGHRS and CDR2 YFSETQ. The CDR3 covers 12 residues. V lost 2 bases and J lost 2, with 3 bases in between. The CDR3 DNA sequence: TGCGCCAGCAGCTTAACCACAGATACGCAGTATTTT. Translation: CASSLTTDTQYF.

The chain recombines TRBV29-1 with TRBJ2-4, with D uncertain. The CDR3 totals 14 residues. The germline CDR1 and CDR2 sequences are SQVTM and ANQGSEA. V lost 4 bases, J lost 0 bases, and 10 bases lay in between. The CDR3 sequence: CSVAEKLAKNIQYF. The CDR3 DNA sequence: TGCAGCGTTGCTGAAAAGCTAGCCAAAAACATTCAGTACTTC.

With respect to this clone: This same CDR3 is encoded by further DNA sequences in the sample. The genes are TRBV30 and TRBJ2-2; D uncertain. The CDR3 loop spans 13 amino acids. V was pared by 0 bases and J by 6 bases, with 8 bases between. In germline, CDR1 is GTSNPN, CDR2 SVGIG (reference sequence). For the CDR3, the DNA is TGTGCCTGGAGTGTACAAGGCGCCGGGGAGCTGTTTTTT. Its translation: CAWSVQGAGELFF.

The V and J genes are TRBV5-1 and TRBJ2-4; 9 bases align to TRBD1. This CDR3 is built from 14 residues. The V gene's germline CDR1 is SGHRS and CDR2 YFSETQ. V gave up 0 bases and J gave up 8 bases; unmatched junction bases: 3. CDR3 coding DNA: TGCGCCAGCAGCTTGGCGGGACAGGGCGACATTCAGTACTTC. Translation gives CASSLAGQGDIQYF.

The chain is built from TRBV11-2 and TRBJ2-2; no clear D. The V end lost 5 bases, the J end lost 1 base, and 14 bases lay between the germline ends. The V gene's germline CDR1 is SGHAT and CDR2 FQNNGV. This CDR3 contains 16 residues. As DNA, the CDR3 is TGTGCCAGCAGCGTGGACCCTAAGCGGAACACCGGGGAGCTGTTTTTT. It encodes CASSVDPKRNTGELFF.

The gene calls are TRBV5-1 and TRBJ2-6, with D unclear. Deletions cut 5 bases from V and 1 base from J, with 10 bases between. Germline V lookup: CDR1 SGHRS, CDR2 YFSETQ. The CDR3 is made up of 15 amino acids. The CDR3 is CASRVGSSGANVLTF. In nucleotides, the CDR3 is TGCGCCAGCAGGGTGGGGTCGTCTGGGGCCAACGTCCTGACTTTC.

A few counts support this clone. Other nucleotide sequences from this sample produce the same CDR3. The chain couples TRBV5-6 to TRBJ2-1; 9 nucleotides line up with TRBD2. The CDR3 is made up of 15 amino acids. CDR1 SGHDT and CDR2 YYEEEE come from the germline V gene. V lost 2 bases and J lost 1; bases outside the gene matches: 1. The CDR3 protein is CASSFSGSSYNEQFF. The CDR3 region has the DNA TGTGCCAGCAGCTTTAGCGGGAGTTCCTACAATGAGCAGTTCTTC.